A single sample gave rise to the 6 T cell receptor beta chains below, sequenced in a study of response to subunit inactivated influenza vaccine. TCRdb re-called the RT-PCR reads with MiXCR, one entry per CDR3 protein. This sample has 450,000 to 600,000 distinct CDR3 sequences, with about 8% found just once. The sequencing used PBMCs from blood, collected roughly 24 months after vaccination. These receptor sequences come from a man between 50 and 70 years old who received an inactivated influenza vaccine.

The gene calls are TRBV7-7 and TRBJ2-1, with D uncertain. The V end was cut by 5 bases, the J end by 9 bases, with 14 bases between. Germline CDR1 reads SSHAT; CDR2 reads FNYEAQ (reference sequence). The length of the CDR3 is 13 residues. CDR3 sequence: CASSTTPGIEQFF. In DNA, the CDR3 is TGTGCCAGCAGCACCACCCCCGGAATTGAGCAGTTCTTC.

This clonotype has at least ten counts. The genes are TRBV27 and TRBJ2-1; 7 bases align to TRBD2. The junction had 5 bases not matched to a gene; V was cut back by 6 bases and J by 0 bases. The germline gives CDR1 MNHEY, CDR2 SMNVEV (reference sequence). The CDR3 totals 15 residues. The CDR3 DNA sequence: TGTGCCAGCAGCCCGAGCGGGGACTCCTACAATGAGCAGTTCTTC. Its protein product is CASSPSGDSYNEQFF.

This clonotype was detected only a few times. V is TRBV2 and J is TRBJ2-7; a possible D gene is TRBD1 (5 bases). The germline V and J ends were trimmed by 7 bases and 7 bases, with 20 bases remaining between them. The CDR3 is 14 amino acids. Germline values: CDR1 SNHLY, CDR2 FYNNEI. Here the CDR3 reads CASTEGARAGEQYF. CDR3 DNA sequence: TGTGCCAGCACCGAAGGTGCCAGGGCTGGGGAGCAGTACTTC.

The V and J genes are TRBV5-5 and TRBJ2-5; the D is unclear. CDR1 and CDR2 (germline): SGHKS, YYEKEE (reference sequence). This CDR3 has 15 amino acids. V lost 0 bases, J lost 1 base, and 10 bases lay in between. CDR3 DNA sequence: TGTGCCAGCAGCTTGGTCCCGAACGCCCAAGAGACCCAGTACTTC. Its protein is CASSLVPNAQETQYF.

This clonotype was seen a few times. This rearrangement joins TRBV4-1 to TRBJ1-2; 8 bases are a match to TRBD1. V lost 4 bases, J lost 0 bases, and 10 bases stayed unmatched. Germline values: CDR1 MGHRA, CDR2 YSYEKL. The CDR3 consists of 17 residues. CDR3 DNA sequence: TGCGCCAGCAGCCCTCAGGGGGCAGGGCCAACTAACTATGGCTACACCTTC. Its translation: CASSPQGAGPTNYGYTF.

Ten or more counts support this clonotype. Here the CDR3 reads CASSVGLGEATEAFF. The CDR3 bases are TGTGCCAGCAGCGTAGGTTTGGGGGAAGCCACTGAAGCTTTCTTT. The J gene is TRBJ1-1, the V gene TRBV9, with D maybe TRBD1 (5 bases). The CDR3 extends over 15 amino acids. Germline V gene lookup returns CDR1 SGDLS and CDR2 YYNGEE. V was trimmed by 0 bases and J by 4 bases, leaving 13 bases between them.